The 13 T cell receptor beta chains below all came from one sample that was sequenced in a study of blood T cell repertoires in COVID-19. Measured with immunoSEQ multiplex PCR; TCRdb has only the in-frame clones, and not every one. The data contain about half a million clones, 80% to 90% of them singletons. The material sequenced was peripheral blood. These receptors all come from a human donor in a cohort sampled during active COVID-19.

Turning to this clone: A junction end diverges from the germline sequence, so it may reflect a read error. The rearrangement joins TRBV19 to TRBJ1-5; a weak D match, TRBD1 (5 bases). The CDR3 is 16 residues long. Looked up from germline, CDR1 is LNHDA and CDR2 is SQIVND (reference sequence). The DNA for the CDR3 is TGTGCCAGTAGTGTAGACGGGGGATATAGCAATCAGCCCCAGCATTTT. It translates to CASSVDGGYSNQPQHF.

This clone came up a few times. J is TRBJ2-1 and V is TRBV29-1; 7 bases align to TRBD2. V trimming: 2 bases; J trimming: 13 bases; junction bases outside the gene matches: 11. The CDR3 spans 13 residues. In germline, CDR1 is SQVTM, CDR2 ANQGSEA. DNA for the CDR3: TGCAGCGTTGAATGGCCAGCGGGGCAGGCACAGTTCTTC. It encodes CSVEWPAGQAQFF.

This chain links TRBV11-1 with TRBJ1-1; weak D call: TRBD1 (5 bases). The CDR3 loop spans 14 amino acids. Between the trimmed V and J ends, which lost 4 bases and 1 base, there was a span of 10 bases. Germline CDR1 is SGHAT and CDR2 is FQDESV (reference sequence). In nucleotides, the CDR3 is TGTGCCAGCAGCTGGGGCTTTTCGAACACTGAAGCTTTCTTT. Protein product: CASSWGFSNTEAFF.

This rearrangement joins TRBV3-1 (or the pseudogene TRBV3-2) to TRBJ1-1; possible D gene TRBD1, 6 bases. The ends were cut back, 1 base at V and 3 bases at J, with 18 bases in the middle. Germline-derived CDR1 and CDR2 are LGHDT and YNNKEL (reference sequence). This CDR3 is 17 amino acids long. CDR3 nucleotides: TGTGCCAGCAGCCAAGCCCGTCGGACAGTTTCTTACACTGAAGCTTTCTTT. Translating it yields CASSQARRTVSYTEAFF.

The CDR3 bases are TGTGCCAGCAGCTTCCGGACAGCTAACACTGAAGCTTTCTTT. It yields the protein CASSFRTANTEAFF. The chain recombines TRBV7-2 with TRBJ1-1; D possibly corresponds to TRBD1 (6 bases). The CDR3 spans 14 residues. Germline CDR1 SGHTA, CDR2 FQGNSA. V lost 3 bases, J lost 2 bases, and 10 bases lay in between.

The chain combines TRBV7-3 with TRBJ1-1; the match to TRBD1 covers 7 bases. The CDR3 spans 14 residues. Germline V lookup: CDR1 SGHTA, CDR2 FQGTGA. V shed 4 bases, J shed 4 bases, and the junction held 6 bases outside the gene matches. The CDR3 DNA follows: TGTGCCAGCAGCTCGACAGGGCGGGTCACTGAAGCTTTCTTT. This encodes CASSSTGRVTEAFF. The variable domain in full, completed from reference TRBV7-3 and TRBJ1-1, reads GAGVSQTPSNKVTEKGKYVELRCDPISGHTALYWYRQSLGQGPEFLIYFQGTGAADDSGLPNDRFFAVRPEGSVSTLKIQRTERGDSAVYLCASSSTGRVTEAFFGQGTRLTVV.

The chain is built from TRBV6-1 and TRBJ2-1; TRBD2 matches 9 bases. Trimming at V came to 0 bases and at J to 7 bases, leaving 7 bases not matched to a gene. The CDR3 contains 16 residues. Germline CDR1 reads MNHNS; CDR2 reads SASEGT. CDR3 residues: CASSEARLAGRNEQFF. The CDR3 DNA is TGTGCCAGCAGTGAAGCTCGGCTAGCGGGAAGGAATGAGCAGTTCTTC.

This chain's CDR3 is CASSYSTAGPFYNEQFF. The CDR3 region has the DNA TGTGCCAGCAGTTACTCGACAGCGGGACCATTCTACAATGAGCAGTTCTTC. V gene TRBV6-2 or TRBV6-3 combines with J gene TRBJ2-1; 7 positions agree with TRBD2. The CDR3 is 17 residues long. The ends lost 0 bases at V and 3 bases at J; junction bases unmatched: 8. The germline CDR1 and CDR2 sequences are MNHEY and SVGEGT.

The chain carries TRBV19 and TRBJ1-3, with D perhaps TRBD1 (6 bases). V was shortened by 1 base and J by 0 bases, with 13 bases between the two germline ends. The CDR3 extends over 17 amino acids. Germline V lookup: CDR1 LNHDA, CDR2 SQIVND (reference sequence). CDR3 bases: TGTGCCAGTAGTATAGTAGGACAGCCGTTCTCTGGAAACACCATATATTTT. Translating it yields CASSIVGQPFSGNTIYF.

J is TRBJ2-1 and V is TRBV7-2; 11 nucleotides line up with TRBD2. J was trimmed by 3 bases and V by 4 bases; bases with no gene match: 14. Germline CDR1 and CDR2: SGHTA and FQGNSA. The length of the CDR3 is 19 residues. The CDR3 region is CASSWHYRPGTSGYNEQFF. DNA for the CDR3: TGTGCCAGCAGCTGGCACTACAGACCCGGGACTAGCGGCTACAATGAGCAGTTCTTC. Combining the CDR3 with reference TRBV7-2 and TRBJ2-1 gives the whole variable domain GAGVSQSPSNKVTEKGKDVELRCDPISGHTALYWYRQSLGQGLEFLIYFQGNSAPDKSGLPSDRFSAERTGGSVSTLTIQRTQQEDSAVYLCASSWHYRPGTSGYNEQFFGPGTRLTVL.

The chain recombines TRBV15 with TRBJ1-3; the D gene is possibly TRBD1 (5 bases). The CDR3 has 16 amino acids. From germline, CDR1 is LNHNV and CDR2 YYDKDF (reference sequence). Trimming took 5 bases from V and 1 from J, leaving 15 bases between them. The CDR3, as DNA: TGTGCCACCAGCGGTCGGGGGAGGGTTTCTGGAAACACCATATATTTT. Protein: CATSGRGRVSGNTIYF.

The V call is TRBV4-3, the J call TRBJ1-1, with D unresolved. V was trimmed by 1 base and J by 3 bases, leaving 12 bases between them. CDR3 length equals 15 residues. Germline values: CDR1 LGHNA, CDR2 YSLEER. CDR3 DNA: TGCGCCAGCAGCCAAGGAGGGAGTTTTGACACTGAAGCTTTCTTT. It translates to CASSQGGSFDTEAFF.

This clone appeared once. The chain combines TRBV12-5 with TRBJ2-1; 9 bases agree with TRBD2. The length of the CDR3 is 15 residues. Germline CDR1 is LGHNT and CDR2 is FRNRAP. The V and J ends lost 7 bases and 9 bases, in that order; junction bases with no gene match: 13. The CDR3 loop reads CASAPRGSGRGEQFF. CDR3 sequence (DNA): TGTGCTAGTGCTCCGAGGGGTAGCGGGAGAGGTGAGCAGTTCTTC.